This T cell receptor (beta chain) was recovered during a study of T cell changes during pregnancy in multiple sclerosis. The table came from immunoSEQ multiplex PCR; TCRdb's copy has only in-frame clones and leaves some out. The table includes 30,000 to 35,000 clones, 87% detected once. This CDR3 is 14 amino acids long. The germline CDR1 and CDR2 sequences are GTSNPN and SVGIG (reference sequence). Trimming took 4 bases from V and 8 from J; bases not matched to a gene: 7. V is TRBV30 and J is TRBJ2-1; 11 positions agree with TRBD2. This TCR derives from a female donor with multiple sclerosis, enrolled in a pregnancy study. The sample was CD8+ T cells from peripheral blood mononuclear cells, taken in the first trimester of pregnancy. Here the CDR3 reads CAWTIAGGFHEQFF. The DNA for the CDR3 is TGTGCCTGGACCATAGCGGGAGGGTTCCATGAGCAGTTCTTC.